This record covers a single TCR beta chain. Distinct nucleotide sequences in the sample also encode this CDR3. Profiled with immunoSEQ multiplex PCR; TCRdb holds only in-frame clones, not every one. The sample has some 490,000 clones, 75% to 90% seen once; the top ten hold around 8%. Germline V gene sequence: CDR1 SGHDN, CDR2 FVKESK. The germline V and J ends were trimmed by 1 base and 2 bases, with 9 bases remaining between them. The CDR3 is 14 residues long. The data were taken from a study of blood T cell repertoires in COVID-19. The gene calls are TRBV14 and TRBJ2-7; D perhaps matches TRBD2 (6 bases). The TCR comes from a woman aged 55-75 years who had recovered from COVID-19. Sequenced material: PBMCs or T cells enriched from blood (not recorded which). CDR3 loop: CASSQGTGAYEQYV. CDR3 in DNA: TGTGCCAGCAGCCAAGGCACGGGGGCCTACGAGCAGTACGTC.